The 20 T cell receptor beta chains below were found in one sample sequenced in a study of OX40 agonist ivuxolimab in advanced cancers. Profiled with immunoSEQ multiplex PCR; TCRdb holds only in-frame clones, not every one. The sample holds around 84,000 clones, over 85% seen once. Specimen: CD4+ or CD8+ T cells sorted from blood, collected in a trial of the OX40 agonist ivuxolimab. The origin of the receptors is an adult with an advanced solid tumor such as melanoma, head and neck, liver or kidney cancer.

This chain joins TRBV6-1 and TRBJ1-1; tentatively, D is TRBD1 (6 bases). V was trimmed by 8 bases and J by 7 bases, leaving 20 bases between them. Germline loops: CDR1 MNHNS, CDR2 SASEGT. The CDR3 spans 14 residues. The CDR3 protein is CASATGRTFIEAFF. The CDR3 DNA is TGTGCCAGCGCCACAGGGCGGACATTTATTGAAGCTTTCTTT.

The chain couples TRBV7-9 to TRBJ2-5; TRBD2 aligns across 11 bases. The junction had 9 bases not matched to a gene; V was cut back by 1 base and J by 5 bases. This CDR3 region has 17 residues. Germline lookup yields CDR1 SEHNR and CDR2 FQNEAQ (reference sequence). The CDR3 DNA is TGTGCCAGCAGCTTAGGCTTAGCGGGAGGGCCGAGGGAGACCCAGTACTTC. This sequence encodes CASSLGLAGGPRETQYF.

This chain links TRBV14 with TRBJ2-6; perhaps D is TRBD1 or TRBD2 (5 bases each). Germline loops: CDR1 SGHDN, CDR2 FVKESK. The CDR3 contains 16 residues. V shed 3 bases and J shed 2 bases, with 11 bases lying between them. CDR3 in DNA: TGTGCCAGCAGCCAGTGGGGGTCCCCTGGGGCCAACGTCCTGACTTTC. The encoded protein is CASSQWGSPGANVLTF.

This rearrangement joins TRBV28 to TRBJ2-7; unclear D gene. Trimming stripped 4 bases from V and 1 base from J, with 14 bases between. CDR1 is MDHEN and CDR2 is SYDVKM in the germline V gene. This CDR3 is built from 15 residues. This CDR3 is CASSSRTDVSYEQYF. Here the CDR3 DNA reads TGTGCCAGCAGTTCTAGGACGGATGTTTCCTACGAGCAGTACTTC.

The chain joins TRBV5-6 to TRBJ2-1; D not certain. Germline assignment: CDR1 SGHDT and CDR2 YYEEEE. The CDR3 loop spans 13 amino acids. V was trimmed by 1 base and J by 5 bases, leaving 7 bases between them. The CDR3 nucleotides read TGTGCCAGCAGCTTGCTCCATAACAATGAGCAGTTCTTC. It specifies CASSLLHNNEQFF. Combining the CDR3 with reference TRBV5-6 and TRBJ2-1 gives the whole variable domain DAGVTQSPTHLIKTRGQQVTLRCSPKSGHDTVSWYQQALGQGPQFIFQYYEEEERQRGNFPDRFSGHQFPNYSSELNVNALLLGDSALYLCASSLLHNNEQFFGPGTRLTVL.

The V and J genes are TRBV6-1 and TRBJ1-1; no clear D gene. Germline-derived CDR1 and CDR2 are MNHNS and SASEGT. The CDR3 runs to 12 residues. Between the trimmed V and J ends, which lost 7 bases and 0 bases, there was a span of 6 bases. CDR3 nucleotides: TGTGCCAGCAAAGGGATGAACACTGAAGCTTTCTTT. It encodes CASKGMNTEAFF.

In regard to this clone: A read error may account for a junction end that differs from germline. V usage is TRBV7-7 and J usage is TRBJ2-7, with no clear D. This CDR3 has 13 amino acids. Germline CDR1 is SSHAT and CDR2 is FNYEAQ (reference sequence). CDR3 in DNA: TGTGCTAGCAGCTTACAAGATTCCTACGAGCAGTACTTC. It encodes CASSLQDSYEQYF.

This chain connects TRBV10-3 to TRBJ1-2; TRBD1 might be the D (6 bases). The CDR3 is made up of 14 amino acids. V lost 1 base to trimming and J lost 4 bases, with 10 bases between them. The germline CDR1 and CDR2 sequences are ENHRY and SYGVKD. DNA of the CDR3: TGTGCCATCAGTGAGTTGGGGGCGCCCTATGGCTACACCTTC. This encodes CAISELGAPYGYTF.

CDR3 sequence reads: CASSLAGLFSGNTIYF. The DNA of the CDR3 is TGTGCCAGCAGCTTAGCGGGACTCTTCTCTGGAAACACCATATATTTT. The rearrangement links TRBV7-6 to TRBJ1-3; possibly TRBD1 for D (5 bases). The V and J ends lost 0 bases and 0 bases respectively, with 9 bases between them. There are 16 residues in the CDR3. Germline loops: CDR1 SGHVS, CDR2 FNYEAQ.

The V gene is TRBV27, the J gene TRBJ1-5, with D unclear. Germline CDR1 and CDR2: MNHEY and SMNVEV (reference sequence). The CDR3 is made up of 15 amino acids. Between the trimmed V and J ends, which lost 1 base and 1 base, there was a span of 8 bases. The CDR3 DNA sequence: TGTGCCAGCAGTTTATTCGGGGTCAGCAATCAGCCCCAGCATTTT. Translating gives CASSLFGVSNQPQHF.

This chain connects TRBV9 to TRBJ2-2; the D is unclear. Germline assignment: CDR1 SGDLS and CDR2 YYNGEE. Trimming left V 5 bases short and J 1 base short, with 6 bases between. The CDR3 is made up of 13 amino acids. In DNA, the CDR3 is TGTGCCAGCAGAGCACAGAACACCGGGGAGCTGTTTTTT. Translating it yields CASRAQNTGELFF.

In its sample, this clone ranks as medium-sized. This chain uses TRBV14 with TRBJ1-1, with 11 nucleotides matching TRBD1. Germline V gene lookup returns CDR1 SGHDN and CDR2 FVKESK. J gave up 1 base and V 3 bases, and 1 base lay outside the gene matches. The CDR3 has 15 residues. The CDR3 region has the DNA TGTGCCAGCAGCCACGGGACAGGGGGGAACACTGAAGCTTTCTTT. This sequence encodes CASSHGTGGNTEAFF.

The chain links TRBV6-4 to TRBJ2-1; 7 positions agree with TRBD2. From germline, CDR1 is MRHNA and CDR2 SNTAGT. The CDR3 covers 15 residues. The V gene end was trimmed by 4 bases and the J gene end by 5 bases; junction bases not matched to a gene: 8. The CDR3 is CASSAGSGVNNEQFF. DNA for the CDR3: TGTGCCAGCAGTGCCGGGAGCGGGGTTAACAATGAGCAGTTCTTC.

This clone was detected only once. This sequence joins TRBV6-4 and TRBJ2-7; TRBD2 matches 8 bases. The CDR3 is 13 amino acids. The J segment lost 2 bases and the V segment lost 8 bases, leaving 5 bases of the junction unmatched. Germline lookup yields CDR1 MRHNA and CDR2 SNTAGT. CDR3 region: CASGGLDTYEQYF. For the CDR3, the DNA is TGTGCCAGCGGGGGACTAGACACCTACGAGCAGTACTTC.

The CDR3 here is CASSQNNNGELFF. The CDR3 bases are TGCGCCAGCAGCCAAAATAATAACGGGGAGCTGTTTTTT. The chain links TRBV4-1 to TRBJ2-2; D gene uncertain. With 2 bases removed from V and 7 bases from J, the gap between germline ends came to 8 bases. The V gene's germline CDR1 is MGHRA and CDR2 YSYEKL. The length of the CDR3 is 13 residues.

The rearrangement joins TRBV7-3 to TRBJ2-7, with D perhaps matching TRBD2 (6 bases). Germline CDR1 is SGHTA and CDR2 is FQGTGA. The CDR3 has 17 residues. V was clipped by 0 bases and J by 1 base, with 16 bases between them. The chain's CDR3 is CASSLTSRGKHSYEQYF. The CDR3 nucleotides read TGTGCCAGCAGCTTAACGTCCCGGGGGAAACATTCCTACGAGCAGTACTTC.

This rearrangement joins TRBV29-1 to TRBJ2-7; 10 bases agree with TRBD2. The CDR3 loop spans 19 amino acids. J was trimmed by 3 bases and V by 6 bases; bases with no gene match: 23. The germline CDR1 and CDR2 sequences are SQVTM and ANQGSEA. CDR3 in DNA: TGCAGCGTATTCGTTCCGGGACTAGCGAATGGGTTTCTCGTCTACGAGCAGTACTTC. It is translated as CSVFVPGLANGFLVYEQYF.

This chain connects TRBV28 to TRBJ1-1; D unresolved. The germline gives CDR1 MDHEN, CDR2 SYDVKM. The CDR3 totals 14 residues. Trimming shortened V by 4 bases and J by 5 bases, and 14 bases separated the two germline ends. The DNA for the CDR3 is TGTGCCAGCAGTTCCAGGACGGCGGAGACTGAAGCTTTCTTT. Translated, it gives CASSSRTAETEAFF.

The chain carries TRBV7-9 and TRBJ2-7; 7 bases fit TRBD1. The J segment lost 3 bases and the V segment lost 5 bases, leaving 4 bases of the junction unmatched. The CDR3 spans 13 residues. Germline V gene lookup returns CDR1 SEHNR and CDR2 FQNEAQ (reference sequence). The CDR3 protein is CASSLGQLYEQYF. The DNA of the CDR3 is TGTGCCAGCAGCCTGGGACAGCTCTACGAGCAGTACTTC.

The chain combines TRBV9 with TRBJ2-5; D is undetermined. The length of the CDR3 is 14 residues. The germline V gene encodes CDR1 SGDLS and CDR2 YYNGEE. Trimming removed 1 base at V and 0 bases at J, with 7 bases between. The CDR3 here is CASSVLDYQETQYF. CDR3 bases: TGTGCCAGCAGCGTACTAGATTACCAAGAGACCCAGTACTTC.